What follows describes a single TCR beta chain. Its specificity is unknown. The sort gate was single viable CD3+CD4+CD8-CD45RO+ cells for memory CD4+ T cells. CMV serostatus came from serum IgG against pp150, pp28, p38, p52. The data are from a study of memory CD4+ T cells and cytomegalovirus serostatus. Study-wide findings and caveats: CD4+ memory repertoires contained about 40% of the roughly 150 reported CMV TCRbeta sequences.

CDR3 length: 15 residues. Germline V gene lookup returns CDR1 SNHLY and CDR2 FYNNEI. V was pared by 5 bases and J by 2 bases, with 4 bases of the junction left unmatched. Clones were read by immunoSEQ multiplex PCR, and TCRdb kept only the in-frame ones, dropping some. The sample has about 75,000 clones, around four fifths seen once. The gene calls are TRBV2 and TRBJ2-3, with 10 bases fitting TRBD1. The sample taken for sequencing was memory CD4+ T cells from blood. The receptor was isolated from an adult in good health and CMV-seropositive. The CDR3 DNA follows: TGTGCCAGCAGTTTCGGGACAGGGGACACAGATACGCAGTATTTT. It is translated as CASSFGTGDTDTQYF.